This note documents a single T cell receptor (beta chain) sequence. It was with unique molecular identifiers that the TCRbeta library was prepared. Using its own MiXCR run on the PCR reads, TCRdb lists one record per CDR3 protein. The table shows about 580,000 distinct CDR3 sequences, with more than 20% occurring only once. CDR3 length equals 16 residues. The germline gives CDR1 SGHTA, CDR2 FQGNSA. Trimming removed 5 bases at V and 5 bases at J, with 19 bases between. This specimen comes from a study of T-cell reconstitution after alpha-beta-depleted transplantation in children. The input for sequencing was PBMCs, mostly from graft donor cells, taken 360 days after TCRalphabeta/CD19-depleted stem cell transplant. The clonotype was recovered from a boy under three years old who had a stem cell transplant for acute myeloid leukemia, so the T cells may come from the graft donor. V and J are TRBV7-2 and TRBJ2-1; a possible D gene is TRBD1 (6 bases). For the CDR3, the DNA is TGTGCCAGCAGCCGTCCAGGGGCGGCGATGCACAATGAGCAGTTCTTC. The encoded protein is CASSRPGAAMHNEQFF.